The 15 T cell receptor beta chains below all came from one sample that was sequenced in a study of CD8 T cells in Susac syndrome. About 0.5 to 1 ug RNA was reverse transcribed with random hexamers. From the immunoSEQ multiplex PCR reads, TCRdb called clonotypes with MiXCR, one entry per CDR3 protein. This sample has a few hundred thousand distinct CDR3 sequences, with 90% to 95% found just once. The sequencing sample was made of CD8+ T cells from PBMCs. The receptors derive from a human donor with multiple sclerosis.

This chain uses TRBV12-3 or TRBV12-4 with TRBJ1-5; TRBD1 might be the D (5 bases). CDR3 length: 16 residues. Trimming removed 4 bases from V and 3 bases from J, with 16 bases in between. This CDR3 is CASSSGMGLDNQPQHF. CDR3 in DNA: TGTGCCAGCAGTTCCGGGATGGGACTGGACAATCAGCCCCAGCATTTT.

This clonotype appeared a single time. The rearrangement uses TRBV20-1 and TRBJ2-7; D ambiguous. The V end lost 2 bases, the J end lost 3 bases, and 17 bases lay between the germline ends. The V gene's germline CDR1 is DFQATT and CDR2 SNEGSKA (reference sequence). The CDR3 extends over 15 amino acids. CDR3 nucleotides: TGCAGTGCTAGATTGTTTCGGGCCGGAGACTACGAGCAGTACTTC. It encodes CSARLFRAGDYEQYF.

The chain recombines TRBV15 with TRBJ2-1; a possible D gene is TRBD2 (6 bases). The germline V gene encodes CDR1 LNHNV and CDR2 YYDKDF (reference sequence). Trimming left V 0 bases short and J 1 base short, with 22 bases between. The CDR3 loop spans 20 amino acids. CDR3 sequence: CATSRDALGPGGGSYNEQFF. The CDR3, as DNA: TGTGCCACCAGCAGAGATGCCTTGGGGCCGGGCGGAGGGTCCTACAATGAGCAGTTCTTC.

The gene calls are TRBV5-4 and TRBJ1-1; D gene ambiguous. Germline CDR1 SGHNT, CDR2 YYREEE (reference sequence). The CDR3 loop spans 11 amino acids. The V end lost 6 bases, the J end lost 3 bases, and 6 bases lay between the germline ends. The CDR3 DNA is TGTGCCAGCAAAAGGGACACTGAAGCTTTCTTT. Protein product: CASKRDTEAFF. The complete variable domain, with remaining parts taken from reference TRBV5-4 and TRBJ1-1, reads ETGVTQSPTHLIKTRGQQVTLRCSSQSGHNTVSWYQQALGQGPQFIFQYYREEENGRGNFPPRFSGLQFPNYSSELNVNALELDDSALYLCASKRDTEAFFGQGTRLTVV.

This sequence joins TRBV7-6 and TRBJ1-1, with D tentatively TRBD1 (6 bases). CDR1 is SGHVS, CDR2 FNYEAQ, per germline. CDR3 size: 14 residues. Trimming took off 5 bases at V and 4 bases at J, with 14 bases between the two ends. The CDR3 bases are TGTGCCAGCAGCCGCGGGGGGGGCGGCACTGAAGCTTTCTTT. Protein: CASSRGGGGTEAFF.

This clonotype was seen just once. The CDR3 coding sequence is TGTGCCAGCAGTTACCCCCGGACTAGCGGGAGCCACGAGCAGTACTTC. Translated, it gives CASSYPRTSGSHEQYF. The chain employs TRBV6-2 or TRBV6-3 and TRBJ2-7, with TRBD2 matching 13 bases. V lost 2 bases, J lost 5 bases, and 6 bases stayed unmatched. The CDR3 consists of 16 residues. Germline CDR1 MNHEY, CDR2 SVGEGT.

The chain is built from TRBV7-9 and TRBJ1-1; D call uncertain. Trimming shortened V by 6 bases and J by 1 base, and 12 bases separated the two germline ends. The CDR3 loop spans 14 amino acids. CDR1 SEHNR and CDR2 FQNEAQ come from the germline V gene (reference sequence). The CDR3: CASSQTGGNTEAFF. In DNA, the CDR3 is TGTGCCAGCAGTCAAACTGGCGGGAACACTGAAGCTTTCTTT.

CDR3 residues: CASSHKEGRRPGQGTYEQYF. For the CDR3, the DNA is TGCGCCAGCAGTCATAAAGAGGGACGCCGCCCGGGACAGGGGACCTACGAGCAGTACTTC. The chain uses TRBV23-1 and TRBJ2-7, with TRBD1 matching over 10 bases. TRBV23-1 is annotated as an ORF whose role is uncertain. This CDR3 is 20 amino acids long. The V and J ends lost 3 bases and 2 bases, in that order; junction bases with no gene match: 19.

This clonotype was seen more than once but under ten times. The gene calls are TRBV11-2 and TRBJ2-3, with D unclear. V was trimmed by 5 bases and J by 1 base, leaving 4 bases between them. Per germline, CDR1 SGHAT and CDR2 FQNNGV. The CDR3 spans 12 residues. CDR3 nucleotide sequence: TGTGCCAGCAGCGAGGGCACAGATACGCAGTATTTT. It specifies CASSEGTDTQYF. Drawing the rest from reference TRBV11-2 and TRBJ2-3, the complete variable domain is EAGVAQSPRYKIIEKRQSVAFWCNPISGHATLYWYQQILGQGPKLLIQFQNNGVVDDSQLPKDRFSAERLKGVDSTLKIQPAKLEDSAVYLCASSEGTDTQYFGPGTRLTVL.

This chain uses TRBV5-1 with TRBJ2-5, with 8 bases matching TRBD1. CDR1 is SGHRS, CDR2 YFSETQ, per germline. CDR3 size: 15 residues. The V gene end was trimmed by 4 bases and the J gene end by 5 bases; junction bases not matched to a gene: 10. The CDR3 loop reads CASSRAAGGFETQYF. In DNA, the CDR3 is TGCGCCAGCAGCAGGGCCGCAGGGGGCTTTGAGACCCAGTACTTC.

CDR3 residues: CASSFREADYEQYF. The DNA for the CDR3 is TGTGCCAGCAGCTTCAGGGAGGCTGACTACGAGCAGTACTTC. The chain is built from TRBV11-2 and TRBJ2-7, with D possibly being TRBD2 (6 bases). Germline V gene sequence: CDR1 SGHAT, CDR2 FQNNGV. The CDR3 consists of 14 residues. Trimming pared 3 bases from V and 3 bases from J, leaving 12 bases between.

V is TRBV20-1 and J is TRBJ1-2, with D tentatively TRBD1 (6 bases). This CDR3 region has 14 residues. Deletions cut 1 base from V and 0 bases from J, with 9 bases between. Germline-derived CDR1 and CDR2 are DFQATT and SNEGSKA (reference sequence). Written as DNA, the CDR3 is TGCAGTGCTAGAGCCGCAGGGGCTAACTATGGCTACACCTTC. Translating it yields CSARAAGANYGYTF.

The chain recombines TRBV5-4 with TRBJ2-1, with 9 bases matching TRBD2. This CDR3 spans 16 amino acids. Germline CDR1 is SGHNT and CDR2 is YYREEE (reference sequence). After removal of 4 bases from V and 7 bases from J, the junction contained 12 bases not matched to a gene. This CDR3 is CASSREVAGARNEQFF. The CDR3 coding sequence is TGTGCCAGCAGCAGGGAGGTAGCGGGGGCTAGGAATGAGCAGTTCTTC. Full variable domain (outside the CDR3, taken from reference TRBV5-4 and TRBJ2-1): ETGVTQSPTHLIKTRGQQVTLRCSSQSGHNTVSWYQQALGQGPQFIFQYYREEENGRGNFPPRFSGLQFPNYSSELNVNALELDDSALYLCASSREVAGARNEQFFGPGTRLTVL.

The CDR3 bases are TGTGCCTGGAGAGCCTCAGCGGGGACCGATTTCACCTACGAGCAGTACTTC. It is translated as CAWRASAGTDFTYEQYF. This rearrangement joins TRBV30 to TRBJ2-7, with 7 bases lining up with TRBD2. With 3 bases clipped from V and 2 bases from J, the junction kept 16 bases outside the gene matches. CDR1 and CDR2 from the germline V gene are GTSNPN and SVGIG (reference sequence). The CDR3 extends over 17 amino acids.

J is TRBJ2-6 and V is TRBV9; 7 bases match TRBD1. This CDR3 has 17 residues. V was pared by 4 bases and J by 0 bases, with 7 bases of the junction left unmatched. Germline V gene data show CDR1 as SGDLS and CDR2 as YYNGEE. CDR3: CASSPQGLNSGANVLTF. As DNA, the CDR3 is TGTGCCAGCAGCCCACAGGGGTTAAACTCTGGGGCCAACGTCCTGACTTTC. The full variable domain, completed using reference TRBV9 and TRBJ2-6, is DSGVTQTPKHLITATGQRVTLRCSPRSGDLSVYWYQQSLDQGLQFLIQYYNGEERAKGNILERFSAQQFPDLHSELNLSSLELGDSALYFCASSPQGLNSGANVLTFGAGSRLTVL.